The 30 T cell receptor beta chains in this list originate from one sample, sequenced in a study of identical twins' blood T cells. Via MiXCR, TCRdb re-called the 5' RACE reads, giving one row per CDR3 protein. The data show 350,000 to 400,000 distinct CDR3 sequences, roughly 31% seen once. Sequences were obtained from PBMCs. Receptor source: a woman between 18 and 50 years old in good health.

This clonotype occurred a few times. The chain has TRBV7-9 and TRBJ1-5, with a tentative D call TRBD1 (6 bases). The CDR3 loop spans 14 amino acids. Trimming shortened V by 4 bases and J by 3 bases, and 10 bases separated the two germline ends. The germline V gene has CDR1 SEHNR and CDR2 FQNEAQ (reference sequence). For the CDR3, the DNA is TGTGCCAGCAGCTCGGGGGCCCCCAATCAGCCCCAGCATTTT. Translation gives CASSSGAPNQPQHF.

Only a few counts were recorded for this clonotype. The J gene is TRBJ1-4, the V gene TRBV6-6; D is possibly TRBD1 (5 bases). This CDR3 has 16 residues. V gave up 0 bases and J gave up 5 bases, with 13 bases separating them. Germline lookup yields CDR1 MNHNY and CDR2 SVGAGI (reference sequence). The CDR3 sequence is CASSYSSPWGNEKLFF. For the CDR3, the DNA is TGTGCCAGCAGTTACTCTTCCCCTTGGGGGAATGAAAAACTGTTTTTT.

J is TRBJ1-2 and V is TRBV10-3; weak D call: TRBD1 (6 bases). V dropped 4 bases and J dropped 7 bases, with 19 bases sitting between them. The CDR3 runs to 15 residues. Looked up from germline, CDR1 is ENHRY and CDR2 is SYGVKD. DNA for the CDR3: TGTGCCATCAGTGTCACAAACGCAGGGGAGGGTGGCTACACCTTC. Protein product: CAISVTNAGEGGYTF.

This chain links TRBV30 with TRBJ2-3, with 15 positions matching TRBD2. The trim removed 3 bases at V and 3 bases at J, leaving 1 base unmatched. The CDR3 is 15 residues long. Per the germline V gene, CDR1 is GTSNPN and CDR2 is SVGIG (reference sequence). The DNA for the CDR3 is TGTGCCTGGAGCGGGACTAGCGGGAGGACAGATACGCAGTATTTT. This gives the protein CAWSGTSGRTDTQYF.

This clonotype was counted at least ten times. The rearrangement uses TRBV20-1 and TRBJ2-1, with TRBD2 matching 8 bases. This CDR3 comprises 15 residues. Germline V lookup: CDR1 DFQATT, CDR2 SNEGSKA (reference sequence). V shed 5 bases and J 8 bases; nucleotides not matched to a gene: 14. The CDR3 loop is CSALTGTRQMDEQFF. The CDR3 DNA sequence: TGCAGTGCTTTAACCGGGACTAGACAAATGGATGAGCAGTTCTTC.

About this clonotype itself: A much larger clone lies a single base off, so this may be a read error. The chain combines TRBV2 with TRBJ2-3; D ambiguous. This CDR3 has 13 amino acids. V was shortened by 3 bases and J by 0 bases, with 4 bases between the two germline ends. Germline lookup yields CDR1 SNHLY and CDR2 FYNNEI. CDR3 residues: CASSETSTDTQYF. DNA for the CDR3: TGTGCCAGCAGTGAGACTAGCACAGATACGCAGTATTTT.

The gene calls are TRBV6-4 and TRBJ2-3; 8 bases agree with TRBD1. The germline V gene has CDR1 MRHNA and CDR2 SNTAGT. This CDR3 contains 15 residues. V trimming: 2 bases; J trimming: 3 bases; junction bases outside the gene matches: 4. The CDR3 DNA is TGTGCCAGCAGTGACGGAGACAGGGGAACAGATACGCAGTATTTT. Its translation is CASSDGDRGTDTQYF.

This sequence joins TRBV3-1 and TRBJ1-1; D is ambiguous. Trimming removed 1 base at V and 4 bases at J, with 13 bases between. This CDR3 region has 15 residues. The germline V gene has CDR1 LGHDT and CDR2 YNNKEL (reference sequence). The CDR3 DNA reads TGTGCCAGCAGCCAAGTTGCGGGTTGGGGCACTGAAGCTTTCTTT. Translation gives CASSQVAGWGTEAFF. Based on the CDR3 plus reference TRBV3-1 and TRBJ1-1, the full variable domain is DTAVSQTPKYLVTQMGNDKSIKCEQNLGHDTMYWYKQDSKKFLKIMFSYNNKELIINETVPNRFSPKSPDKAHLNLHINSLELGDSAVYFCASSQVAGWGTEAFFGQGTRLTVV.

This clonotype was recorded a few times. The CDR3: CSSGTDTEAFF. The CDR3 region has the DNA TGCAGCTCCGGGACAGACACTGAAGCTTTCTTT. V gene TRBV20-1 combines with J gene TRBJ1-1, with 7 bases that match TRBD1. The CDR3 covers 11 residues. Germline V lookup: CDR1 DFQATT, CDR2 SNEGSKA (reference sequence).

This chain links TRBV7-2 with TRBJ1-2; D is ambiguous. Germline assignment: CDR1 SGHTA and CDR2 FQGNSA. Between the trimmed V and J ends, which lost 0 bases and 8 bases, there was a span of 16 bases. This CDR3 has 15 amino acids. Here the CDR3 reads CASSLAGRPVGGYTF. CDR3 nucleotides: TGTGCCAGCAGCTTAGCGGGTCGGCCAGTTGGGGGCTACACCTTC.

The chain has TRBV9 and TRBJ2-1; D gene ambiguous. Between the trimmed V and J ends, which lost 4 bases and 9 bases, there was a span of 11 bases. The CDR3 extends over 12 amino acids. The germline gives CDR1 SGDLS, CDR2 YYNGEE. The CDR3: CASSHFGSEQFF. CDR3 coding DNA: TGTGCCAGCAGCCACTTCGGAAGTGAGCAGTTCTTC.

This chain joins TRBV10-3 and TRBJ1-6; D not resolved. From germline, CDR1 is ENHRY and CDR2 SYGVKD. The CDR3 length is 13 residues. Trimming took 0 bases from V and 12 from J, leaving 9 bases between them. The CDR3 DNA reads as TGTGCCATCAGTGAGTCGAGGGAGGAACCCCTCCACTTT. Translated, it gives CAISESREEPLHF.

The V gene is TRBV29-1, the J gene TRBJ1-1, with a possible D match to TRBD1 (6 bases). Per germline, CDR1 SQVTM and CDR2 ANQGSEA. V lost 5 bases and J 0 bases, leaving 10 bases between the germline ends. The CDR3 loop spans 13 amino acids. The DNA of the CDR3 is TGCAGCGTTCGGACAGCAATGAACACTGAAGCTTTCTTT. It yields the protein CSVRTAMNTEAFF.

Worth noting for this clonotype: At one end the junction does not follow the germline gene, possibly because of a read error. This chain connects TRBV9 to TRBJ2-7; tentatively, D is TRBD1 or TRBD2 (5 bases each). The CDR3 contains 13 residues. Germline V gene sequence: CDR1 SGDLS, CDR2 YYNGEE. The CDR3 DNA reads as TGTGCCAGCAGCGTAGGGGGGTCCTACGAGCAGTGCTTC. It encodes CASSVGGSYEQCF.

This clonotype has just a few counts. The rearrangement links TRBV5-1 to TRBJ2-1, with no clear D. The length of the CDR3 is 13 residues. V lost 1 base, J lost 4 bases, and 6 bases lay in between. Germline V gene data show CDR1 as SGHRS and CDR2 as YFSETQ. The CDR3 region has the DNA TGCGCCAGCAGCTTGCCAGAATACAATGAGCAGTTCTTC. The encoded protein is CASSLPEYNEQFF. The complete variable domain, with remaining parts taken from reference TRBV5-1 and TRBJ2-1, reads KAGVTQTPRYLIKTRGQQVTLSCSPISGHRSVSWYQQTPGQGLQFLFEYFSETQRNKGNFPGRFSGRQFSNSRSEMNVSTLELGDSALYLCASSLPEYNEQFFGPGTRLTVL.

The chain recombines TRBV11-2 with TRBJ1-1; D might be TRBD1 (6 bases). Trimming cost V 5 bases and J 2 bases, with 15 bases left between them. The CDR3 is 15 amino acids. CDR1 SGHAT and CDR2 FQNNGV come from the germline V gene. The CDR3, as DNA: TGTGCCAGCAGCCCTAGGAGGGGGGTAAACACTGAAGCTTTCTTT. Translating gives CASSPRRGVNTEAFF.

To note about this clonotype: This clone may be a read error of a much larger clone one base away. The chain combines TRBV12-3 or TRBV12-4 with TRBJ1-4; D is undetermined. The CDR3 spans 13 residues. The CDR3: CASSFKHNENLFF. The CDR3 coding sequence is TGTGCCAGCAGTTTTAAGCATAATGAAAATCTGTTTTTT.

With regard to this clonotype: One junction end does not reproduce the germline sequence, and a read error may be involved. The rearrangement uses TRBV29-1 and TRBJ1-2; D is uncertain. Germline CDR1 reads SQVTM; CDR2 reads ANQGSEA. The CDR3 has 12 residues. The CDR3 DNA reads TGCAGCGTGTGGCCCAGAGGATATGGCCACACCTTC. Residues: CSVWPRGYGHTF.

Concerning this clonotype itself: The junction shows a germline mismatch at one end, possibly a read error. V is TRBV6-6 and J is TRBJ1-1; a weak D match, TRBD1 (5 bases). The CDR3 consists of 17 residues. Germline CDR1 is MNHNY and CDR2 is SVGAGI (reference sequence). The CDR3 spells CAGSYSRGVSMNTEAFF. CDR3 coding DNA: TGTGCCGGCAGTTACTCTAGGGGCGTTTCTATGAACACTGAAGCTTTCTTT.

Here the CDR3 reads CASSYPFTEAFF. CDR3 bases: TGTGCCAGCAGTTACCCCTTCACTGAAGCTTTCTTT. V usage is TRBV6-2 or TRBV6-3 and J usage is TRBJ1-1; D uncertain. Germline V gene data show CDR1 as MNHEY and CDR2 as SVGEGT. Between the trimmed V and J ends, which lost 2 bases and 4 bases, there was a span of 5 bases. The CDR3 extends over 12 amino acids.

A few counts support this clonotype. The V and J genes are TRBV6-5 and TRBJ2-4; 12 bases match TRBD2. Germline loops: CDR1 MNHEY, CDR2 SVGAGI. V lost 8 bases and J lost 3; bases outside the gene matches: 11. The CDR3 spans 17 residues. CDR3 bases: TGTGCCAGCGGGAAACAGGGACTAGCGGGCCACAAAAACATTCAGTACTTC. Its protein product is CASGKQGLAGHKNIQYF.

This clonotype was observed many times. The rearrangement joins TRBV5-1 to TRBJ2-3; 10 positions agree with TRBD1. The CDR3 is 14 amino acids. Trimming took 2 bases from V and 6 from J; bases not matched to a gene: 3. Germline V gene sequence: CDR1 SGHRS, CDR2 YFSETQ. CDR3 loop: CASSFGQGGDTQYF. The DNA of the CDR3 is TGCGCCAGCAGCTTCGGACAGGGGGGGGATACGCAGTATTTT.

This clonotype was seen once. V usage is TRBV20-1 and J usage is TRBJ1-5, with a tentative D call TRBD1 (6 bases). Germline V gives CDR1 DFQATT, CDR2 SNEGSKA (reference sequence). This CDR3 has 14 amino acids. The V gene lost 3 bases and the J gene lost 3 bases, with 12 bases spanning the gap. CDR3 sequence (DNA): TGCAGTGCTAGGGACAGTGGGGCCAATCAGCCCCAGCATTTT. This codes for CSARDSGANQPQHF.

This clonotype showed up just a few times. The chain uses TRBV29-1 and TRBJ2-7, with 7 bases aligning to TRBD1. Germline V CDR1 and CDR2: SQVTM, ANQGSEA. The CDR3 totals 14 residues. V gave up 2 bases and J gave up 11 bases; unmatched junction bases: 15. In DNA form, the CDR3 reads TGCAGCGTTGAAACGGTAACCAGGGGGAGTAGGGAGTACTTC. Protein: CSVETVTRGSREYF.

In this sample, this clonotype turned up a few times. The rearrangement joins TRBV12-5 to TRBJ2-7, with 10 bases identical to TRBD1. Germline CDR1 LGHNT, CDR2 FRNRAP. The J segment lost 6 bases and the V segment lost 6 bases, leaving 11 bases of the junction unmatched. The CDR3 extends over 15 amino acids. The CDR3 bases are TGTGCTAGTGGCTCGTACGGGACAGGGGTACGCGAGCAGTACTTC. It translates to CASGSYGTGVREQYF.

The chain joins TRBV21-1 to TRBJ2-1; the listed D gene, TRBD2, was not tested against the DNA. TRBV21-1 is recorded as a pseudogene. The CDR3 extends over 19 amino acids. The CDR3 DNA reads as TGTGCCAGCAGCAAAGGGGCCGATTTAGAGGGTAGCTCCTACAATGAGCAGTTCTTC. Translation: CASSKGADLEGSSYNEQFF.

This chain connects TRBV5-6 to TRBJ2-1; either TRBD1 or TRBD2 may supply D (5 bases each). V was cut by 4 bases and J by 1 base, with 18 bases left in between. Germline CDR1 reads SGHDT; CDR2 reads YYEEEE. This CDR3 contains 17 residues. The CDR3, as DNA: TGTGCCAGCAGCAAATCTAGAGGGGAGTATTCCTACAATGAGCAGTTCTTC. It yields the protein CASSKSRGEYSYNEQFF.

This clonotype was seen repeatedly, ten times or more. CDR3 sequence reads: CASSLGEDRVGQPQHF. CDR3 coding DNA: TGTGCCAGCAGTTTAGGAGAGGACAGAGTCGGACAGCCCCAGCATTTT. The chain couples TRBV12-3 or TRBV12-4 to TRBJ1-5, with a weak D call TRBD1 (6 bases). The V and J ends lost 1 base and 7 bases respectively, with 17 bases between them. CDR3 length: 16 residues.

CDR3 sequence (DNA): TGCAGTGCTCTCAAGAACACTGAAGCTTTCTTT. It encodes CSALKNTEAFF. The chain couples TRBV20-1 to TRBJ1-1, with D unresolved. CDR3 length: 11 residues. Germline values: CDR1 DFQATT, CDR2 SNEGSKA (reference sequence). V lost 5 bases, J lost 1 base, and 5 bases lay in between.

This chain links TRBV12-3 or TRBV12-4 with TRBJ1-1; no firm D call. This CDR3 is built from 14 residues. V lost 5 bases and J 6 bases, leaving 16 bases between the germline ends. In nucleotides, the CDR3 is TGTGCCAGCAGTCTCCCGGGCAGTTTCTCTGAAGCTTTCTTT. Protein sequence: CASSLPGSFSEAFF.